This T cell receptor beta chain was recorded in a study of control samples from healthy donors and cancer patients. Trimming removed 6 bases from V and 2 bases from J, with 14 bases in between. Germline values: CDR1 KGHSH, CDR2 LQKENI. The CDR3 contains 15 residues. Assay used: immunoSEQ multiplex PCR; TCRdb lists only in-frame clones, some missing. This table holds approximately 93,000 clones, approximately 91% found once. The chain carries TRBV18 and TRBJ2-1, with a weak D call TRBD1 (5 bases). This receptor was obtained from a woman aged 50 to 65 with colorectal cancer. Sequencing was done on a sample of PBMCs. CDR3 amino acids: CASSPGSSPYNEQFF. In nucleotides, the CDR3 is TGTGCCAGCTCGCCAGGGTCATCCCCCTACAATGAGCAGTTCTTC.